Below, 3 T cell receptor beta chains from the same sample are listed, as sequenced in a study of T-cell memory formation after mild COVID-19. TCRdb independently ran MiXCR on the 5' RACE reads; one entry per CDR3 protein. The table lists approximately 300,000 distinct CDR3 sequences, roughly a fifth of them singletons. The sequenced sample was PBMCs or a T cell subset sorted from them (not recorded which). The source is a man younger than 30 who had mild COVID-19 (a few samples of this study predate the infection). Cell type and time point are not known.

This rearrangement joins TRBV4-3 to TRBJ2-3; D ambiguous. V lost 0 bases and J lost 1, with 8 bases in between. Germline lookup yields CDR1 LGHNA and CDR2 YSLEER. This CDR3 contains 15 residues. In nucleotides, the CDR3 is TGCGCCAGCAGCCAAGATGAATTGGGCACAGATACGCAGTATTTT. Residues: CASSQDELGTDTQYF.

The rearrangement uses TRBV20-1 and TRBJ2-5, with D uncertain. Germline V gene data show CDR1 as DFQATT and CDR2 as SNEGSKA (reference sequence). V lost 0 bases and J 6 bases, leaving 11 bases between the germline ends. This CDR3 contains 13 residues. The CDR3 coding sequence is TGCAGTGCTAGAGATCCGGCTGGGAAGACCCAGTACTTC. Translating gives CSARDPAGKTQYF.

The chain is built from TRBV6-2 or TRBV6-3 and TRBJ2-7; D may be TRBD1 or TRBD2 (5 bases each). V was shortened by 5 bases and J by 2 bases, with 10 bases between the two germline ends. This CDR3 spans 13 amino acids. Germline V gene lookup returns CDR1 MNHEY and CDR2 SVGEGT. CDR3 DNA: TGTGCCAGCAGTGGGACCGAACCCTACGAGCAGTACTTC. This translates into CASSGTEPYEQYF.